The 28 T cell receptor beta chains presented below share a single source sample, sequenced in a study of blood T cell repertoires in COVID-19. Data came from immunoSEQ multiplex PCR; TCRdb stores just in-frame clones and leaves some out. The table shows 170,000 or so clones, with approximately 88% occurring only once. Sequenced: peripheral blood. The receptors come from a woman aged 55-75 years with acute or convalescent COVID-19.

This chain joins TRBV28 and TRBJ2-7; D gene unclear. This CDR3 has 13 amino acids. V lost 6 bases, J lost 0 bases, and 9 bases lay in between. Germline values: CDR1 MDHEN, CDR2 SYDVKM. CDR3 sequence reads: CASRPVSSYEQYF. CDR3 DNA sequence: TGTGCCAGCAGACCGGTCTCCTCCTACGAGCAGTACTTC.

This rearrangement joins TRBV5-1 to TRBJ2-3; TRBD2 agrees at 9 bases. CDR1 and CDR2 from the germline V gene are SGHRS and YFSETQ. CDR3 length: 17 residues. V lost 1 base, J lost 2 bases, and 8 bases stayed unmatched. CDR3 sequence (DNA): TGCGCCAGCAGCTTGCTTCGAGCGGGGGGCCTCACAGATACGCAGTATTTT. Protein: CASSLLRAGGLTDTQYF.

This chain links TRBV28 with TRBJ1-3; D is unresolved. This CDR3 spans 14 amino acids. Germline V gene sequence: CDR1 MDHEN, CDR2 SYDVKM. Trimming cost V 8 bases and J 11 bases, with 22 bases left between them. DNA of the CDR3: TGTGCCAGCTCGCCGGGAAAACTAAGCGACCCCATATATTTT. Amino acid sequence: CASSPGKLSDPIYF.

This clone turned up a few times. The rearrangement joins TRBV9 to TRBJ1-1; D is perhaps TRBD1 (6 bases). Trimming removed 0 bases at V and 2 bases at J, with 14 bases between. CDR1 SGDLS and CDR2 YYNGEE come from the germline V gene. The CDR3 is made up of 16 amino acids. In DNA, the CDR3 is TGTGCCAGCAGCGTAGGAGGGGGAGGGAAAAACACTGAAGCTTTCTTT. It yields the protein CASSVGGGGKNTEAFF.

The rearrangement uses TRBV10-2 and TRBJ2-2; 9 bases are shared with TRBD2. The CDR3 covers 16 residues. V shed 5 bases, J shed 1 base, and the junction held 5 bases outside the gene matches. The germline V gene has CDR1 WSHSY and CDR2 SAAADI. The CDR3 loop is CASSYNSGGNTGELFF. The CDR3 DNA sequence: TGCGCCAGCAGTTACAATAGCGGGGGGAACACCGGGGAGCTGTTTTTT.

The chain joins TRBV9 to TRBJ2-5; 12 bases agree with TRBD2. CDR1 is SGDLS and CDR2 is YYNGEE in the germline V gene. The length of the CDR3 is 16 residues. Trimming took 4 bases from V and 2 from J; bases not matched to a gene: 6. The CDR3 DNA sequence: TGTGCCAGCAGCCTAACTAGCGGGGGGACACAAGAGACCCAGTACTTC. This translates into CASSLTSGGTQETQYF.

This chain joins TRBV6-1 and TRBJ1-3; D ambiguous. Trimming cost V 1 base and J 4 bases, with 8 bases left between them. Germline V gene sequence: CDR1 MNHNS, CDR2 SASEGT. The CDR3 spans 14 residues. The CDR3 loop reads CASSEGSLGNTIYF. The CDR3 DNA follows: TGTGCCAGCAGTGAAGGGAGCTTGGGAAACACCATATATTTT.

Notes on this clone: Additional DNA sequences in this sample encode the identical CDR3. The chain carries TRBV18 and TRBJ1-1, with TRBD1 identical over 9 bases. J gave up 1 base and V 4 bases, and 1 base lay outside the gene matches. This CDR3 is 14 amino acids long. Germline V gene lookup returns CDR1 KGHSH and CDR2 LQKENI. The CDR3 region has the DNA TGTGCCAGCTCACGGGGACAGGGGAACACTGAAGCTTTCTTT. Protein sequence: CASSRGQGNTEAFF.

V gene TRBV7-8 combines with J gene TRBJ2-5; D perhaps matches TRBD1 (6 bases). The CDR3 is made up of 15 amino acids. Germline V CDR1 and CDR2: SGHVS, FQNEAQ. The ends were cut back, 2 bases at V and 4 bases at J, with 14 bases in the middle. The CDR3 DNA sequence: TGTGCCAGCAGCTTATGGGGTACAGGGAGAGAGACCCAGTACTTC. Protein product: CASSLWGTGRETQYF.

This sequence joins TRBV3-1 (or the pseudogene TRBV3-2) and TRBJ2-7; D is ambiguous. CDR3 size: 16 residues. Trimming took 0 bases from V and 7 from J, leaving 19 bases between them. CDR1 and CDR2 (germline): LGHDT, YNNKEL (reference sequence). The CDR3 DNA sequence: TGTGCCAGCAGCCAAGACGCGCCAGGTGTACATCAGGAGCAGTACTTC. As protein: CASSQDAPGVHQEQYF.

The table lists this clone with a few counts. The CDR3 nucleotides are TGTGCCAGCAGTTTATATTCAGATATCGGGGAGCTGTTTTTT. Translated, it gives CASSLYSDIGELFF. The V gene is TRBV28, the J gene TRBJ2-2; D is uncertain. Trimming shortened V by 1 base and J by 7 bases, and 10 bases separated the two germline ends. Germline CDR1 MDHEN, CDR2 SYDVKM. The CDR3 is 14 amino acids.

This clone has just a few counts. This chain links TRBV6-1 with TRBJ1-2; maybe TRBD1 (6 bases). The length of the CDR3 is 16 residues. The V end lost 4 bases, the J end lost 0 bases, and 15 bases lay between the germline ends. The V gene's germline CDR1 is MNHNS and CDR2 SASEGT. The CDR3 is CASSATTGQANYGYTF. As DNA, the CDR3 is TGTGCCAGCAGTGCCACGACAGGACAAGCTAACTATGGCTACACCTTC.

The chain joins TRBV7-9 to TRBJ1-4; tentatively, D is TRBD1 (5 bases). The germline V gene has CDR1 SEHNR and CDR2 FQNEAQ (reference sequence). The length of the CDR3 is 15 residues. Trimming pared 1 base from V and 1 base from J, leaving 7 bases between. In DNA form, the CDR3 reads TGTGCCAGCAGCTTAGGGCAGGGAACTAATGAAAAACTGTTTTTT. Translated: CASSLGQGTNEKLFF.

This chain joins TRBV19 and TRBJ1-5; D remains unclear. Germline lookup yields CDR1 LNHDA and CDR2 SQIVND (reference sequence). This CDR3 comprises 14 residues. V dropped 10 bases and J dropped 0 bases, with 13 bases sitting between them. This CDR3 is CATQEAYSNQPQHF. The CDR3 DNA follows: TGTGCCACTCAGGAGGCTTATAGCAATCAGCCCCAGCATTTT. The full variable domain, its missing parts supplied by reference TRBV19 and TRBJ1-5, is DGGITQSPKYLFRKEGQNVTLSCEQNLNHDAMYWYRQDPGQGLRLIYYSQIVNDFQKGDIAEGYSVSREKKESFPLTVTSAQKNPTAFYLCATQEAYSNQPQHFGDGTRLSIL.

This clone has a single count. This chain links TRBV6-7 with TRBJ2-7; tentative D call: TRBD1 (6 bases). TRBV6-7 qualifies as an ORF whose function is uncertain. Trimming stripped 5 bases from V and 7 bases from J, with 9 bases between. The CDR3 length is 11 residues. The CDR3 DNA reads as TGTGCCAGCAGTCATGGACAGGAGCAGTACTTC. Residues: CASSHGQEQYF.

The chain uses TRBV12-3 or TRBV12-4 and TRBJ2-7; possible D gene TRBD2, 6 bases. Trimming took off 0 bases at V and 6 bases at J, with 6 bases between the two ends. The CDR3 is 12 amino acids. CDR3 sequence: CASSLAGGEQYF. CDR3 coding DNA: TGTGCCAGCAGTTTAGCGGGGGGCGAGCAGTACTTC.

DNA of the CDR3: TGTGCCAGCAGTCGGGGACAGGGTGGCTATGGCTACACCTTC. Translation: CASSRGQGGYGYTF. The chain uses TRBV6-5 and TRBJ1-2; 9 positions agree with TRBD1. The CDR3 extends over 14 amino acids. The V gene end was trimmed by 5 bases and the J gene end by 4 bases; junction bases not matched to a gene: 5. CDR1 is MNHEY, CDR2 SVGAGI, per germline.

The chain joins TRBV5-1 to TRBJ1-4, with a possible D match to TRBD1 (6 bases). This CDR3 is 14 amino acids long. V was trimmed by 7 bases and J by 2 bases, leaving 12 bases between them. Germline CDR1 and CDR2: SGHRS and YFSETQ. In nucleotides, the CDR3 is TGCGCCAGCTGTGCAGGGGCGACTAATGAAAAACTGTTTTTT. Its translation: CASCAGATNEKLFF.

CDR3 sequence (DNA): TGTGCCAGCAGCCTACTAAAGGACTACGAGCAGTACTTC. Translated, it gives CASSLLKDYEQYF. The rearrangement uses TRBV6-2 or TRBV6-3 and TRBJ2-7, with unresolved D. Trimming left V 6 bases short and J 3 bases short, with 12 bases between. The germline V gene has CDR1 MNHEY and CDR2 SVGEGT. This CDR3 region has 13 residues.

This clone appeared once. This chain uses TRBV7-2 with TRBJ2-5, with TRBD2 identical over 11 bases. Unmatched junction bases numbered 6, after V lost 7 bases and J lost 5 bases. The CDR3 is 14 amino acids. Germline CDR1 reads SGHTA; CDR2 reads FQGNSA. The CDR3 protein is CASTLAGGGETQYF. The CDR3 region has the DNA TGTGCCAGCACCCTAGCGGGGGGAGGGGAGACCCAGTACTTC.

The CDR3 reads CASTQTGRGTEAFF. CDR3 nucleotides: TGTGCCAGCACCCAGACGGGTCGGGGCACTGAAGCTTTCTTT. The chain combines TRBV2 with TRBJ1-1; D ambiguous. The CDR3 is made up of 14 amino acids. Germline CDR1 is SNHLY and CDR2 is FYNNEI. Trimming cost V 7 bases and J 4 bases, with 16 bases left between them.

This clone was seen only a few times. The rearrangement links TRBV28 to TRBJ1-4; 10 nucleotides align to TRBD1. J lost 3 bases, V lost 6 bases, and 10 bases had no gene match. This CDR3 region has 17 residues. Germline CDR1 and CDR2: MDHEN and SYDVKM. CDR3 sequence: CASSLGTGEKANEKLFF. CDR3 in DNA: TGTGCCAGCAGCCTAGGGACAGGGGAGAAGGCTAATGAAAAACTGTTTTTT.

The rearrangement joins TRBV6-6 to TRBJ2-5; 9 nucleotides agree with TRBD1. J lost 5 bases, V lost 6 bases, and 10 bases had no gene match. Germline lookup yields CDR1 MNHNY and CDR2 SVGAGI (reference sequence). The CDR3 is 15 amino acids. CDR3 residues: CASRQGQGEAETQYF. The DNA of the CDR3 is TGTGCCAGCAGACAGGGACAGGGAGAAGCGGAGACCCAGTACTTC.

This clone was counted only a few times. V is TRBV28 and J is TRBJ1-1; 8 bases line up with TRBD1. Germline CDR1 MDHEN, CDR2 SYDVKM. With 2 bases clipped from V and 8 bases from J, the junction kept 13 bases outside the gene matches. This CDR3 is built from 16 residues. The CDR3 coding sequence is TGTGCCAGCAGTTTAGGGGCCGGGACAGGAACTGGGGAAGCTTTCTTT. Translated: CASSLGAGTGTGEAFF.

The DNA for the CDR3 is TGTGCCAGCAGCCTTATCACCGGGGAGCTGTTTTTT. Its protein product is CASSLITGELFF. The V and J genes are TRBV27 and TRBJ2-2; D call uncertain. This CDR3 has 12 residues. Trimming left V 6 bases short and J 4 bases short, with 6 bases between. Germline CDR1 reads MNHEY; CDR2 reads SMNVEV (reference sequence).

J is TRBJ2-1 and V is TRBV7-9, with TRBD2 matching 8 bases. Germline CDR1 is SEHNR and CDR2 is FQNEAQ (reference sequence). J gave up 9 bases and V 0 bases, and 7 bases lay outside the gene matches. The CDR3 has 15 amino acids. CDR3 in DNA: TGTGCCAGCAGCTTAGCTAAGGGACTAGGAGGTGAGCAGTTCTTC. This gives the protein CASSLAKGLGGEQFF.

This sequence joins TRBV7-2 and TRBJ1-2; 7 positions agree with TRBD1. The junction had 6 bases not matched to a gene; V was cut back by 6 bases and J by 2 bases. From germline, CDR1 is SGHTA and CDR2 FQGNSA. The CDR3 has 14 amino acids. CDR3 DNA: TGTGCCAGCAGTCAAAAGACAGGGAACTATGGCTACACCTTC. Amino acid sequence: CASSQKTGNYGYTF.

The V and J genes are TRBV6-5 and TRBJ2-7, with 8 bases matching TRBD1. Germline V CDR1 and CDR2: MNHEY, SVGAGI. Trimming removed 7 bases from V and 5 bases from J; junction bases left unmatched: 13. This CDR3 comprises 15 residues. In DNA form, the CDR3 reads TGTGCCAGCACCTCCTCTCGGACAGGGTCCGACGAGCAGTACTTC. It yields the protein CASTSSRTGSDEQYF.